This TCR beta chain was captured in a study of technical replicates of blood from several donors. Profiling relied on immunoSEQ multiplex PCR, and the TCRdb table lists in-frame clones only, not all of them. Of around 97,000 clones listed, about 94% are singletons. This CDR3 is built from 17 residues. The germline gives CDR1 SGHRS, CDR2 YFSETQ. Trimming took 4 bases from V and 5 from J, leaving 23 bases between them. V and J are TRBV5-1 and TRBJ2-3, with a tentative D call TRBD1 (6 bases). The sequence was obtained from a human donor in good health. Material for sequencing was T cells isolated from PBMCs. The CDR3 sequence is CASSRPGRARDIDTQYF. The CDR3 DNA sequence: TGCGCCAGCAGCCGACCCGGACGGGCCAGGGACATAGATACGCAGTATTTT.